This T cell receptor beta chain was captured in a study of shared clonotypes between healthy human individuals. Germline V gene lookup returns CDR1 MNHEY and CDR2 SVGAGI. The CDR3 spans 13 residues. Trimming took off 6 bases at V and 1 base at J, with 8 bases between the two ends. For unsorted PBMC, 300 ng DNA per replicate equaled 25,000 to 30,000 T cell genomes. Data came from immunoSEQ multiplex PCR; TCRdb stores just in-frame clones and leaves some out. The repertoire includes about half a million clones, 70% to 85% of them detected once, and about 12% sits in the top ten. This receptor was taken from a middle-aged woman in good health. Some clones in this sample may be carry-over from other donors' samples. Sequences were obtained from PBMCs. The chain links TRBV6-5 to TRBJ2-3; no reliable D call. The chain's CDR3 is CASSGAGTDTQYF. The DNA of the CDR3 is TGTGCCAGCAGCGGCGCGGGCACAGATACGCAGTATTTT.